The 22 T cell receptor beta chains below were found in one sample sequenced in a study of regulatory T cells in long-lasting Graves disease. Investigators prepared the TCR beta libraries by applying iRepertoire HTBI primers and Arm-PCR of CDR3 regions. MiXCR was run by TCRdb on the multiplex PCR reads, yielding one entry per CDR3 protein. The profile covers 400,000 to 500,000 distinct CDR3 sequences, with 20% to 25% appearing a single time and over 6% taken by the ten largest. Time point given: persistent/refractory GD, antithyroid drugs over 5 years with positive TRAb. There was RNA extracted from PBMCs, and the TCR library was made from it. Sequences were derived from peripheral blood mononuclear cells (PBMCs), sampled when the disease was refractory, from a patient treated with antithyroid drugs. Source of these receptors: a female donor with Graves disease.

This chain joins TRBV2 and TRBJ2-1; 9 bases map to TRBD2. V trimming: 3 bases; J trimming: 1 base; junction bases outside the gene matches: 1. CDR1 and CDR2 from the germline V gene are SNHLY and FYNNEI. This CDR3 is 15 amino acids long. The CDR3 DNA reads as TGTGCCAGCAGTGACAGCGGGGGGTCCTACAATGAGCAGTTCTTC. Encoded protein: CASSDSGGSYNEQFF.

This clonotype was detected many times. The chain uses TRBV19 and TRBJ1-6; no clear D. The CDR3 is made up of 15 amino acids. Trimming took 3 bases from V and 5 from J, leaving 11 bases between them. Germline loops: CDR1 LNHDA, CDR2 SQIVND (reference sequence). This chain's CDR3 is CASSIGPGNNSPLHF. CDR3 sequence (DNA): TGTGCCAGTAGTATCGGGCCGGGGAATAATTCACCCCTCCACTTT.

This clonotype has more than one count but fewer than ten. This chain uses TRBV5-4 with TRBJ2-7; TRBD2 agrees at 8 bases. Germline loops: CDR1 SGHNT, CDR2 YYREEE (reference sequence). The CDR3 spans 16 residues. Trimming cost V 0 bases and J 3 bases; bases outside gene matches: 8. The CDR3 loop is CASSLVGTRGGYEQYF. CDR3 nucleotides: TGTGCCAGCAGCTTGGTGGGGACTAGGGGTGGCTACGAGCAGTACTTC.

This clonotype came up many times. This chain connects TRBV29-1 to TRBJ1-2, with 7 bases aligning to TRBD1. The V gene's germline CDR1 is SQVTM and CDR2 ANQGSEA. The CDR3 length is 14 residues. Trimming took 8 bases from V and 3 from J; bases not matched to a gene: 12. The CDR3 DNA sequence: TGCAGCTTTATCCCGGGACAGCCTTACTATGGCTACACCTTC. This translates into CSFIPGQPYYGYTF.

This chain links TRBV9 with TRBJ1-1; D remains unclear. The CDR3 runs 13 residues. Between the trimmed V and J ends, which lost 0 bases and 8 bases, there was a span of 11 bases. From germline, CDR1 is SGDLS and CDR2 YYNGEE. CDR3 residues: CASSVVGQYEAFF. The CDR3 coding sequence is TGTGCCAGCAGCGTAGTGGGCCAGTACGAAGCTTTCTTT.

This clonotype turned up a few times. The V and J genes are TRBV4-1 and TRBJ2-5; TRBD1 matches 8 bases. The CDR3 length is 15 residues. CDR1 and CDR2 (germline): MGHRA, YSYEKL. The V gene end was trimmed by 0 bases and the J gene end by 5 bases; junction bases not matched to a gene: 5. CDR3 in DNA: TGCGCCAGCAGCCAAGACAGGGGGCGTTGGGAGACCCAGTACTTC. Encoded protein: CASSQDRGRWETQYF.

This clonotype was detected a few times. V and J are TRBV20-1 and TRBJ1-6, with D uncertain. Germline V gene data show CDR1 as DFQATT and CDR2 as SNEGSKA (reference sequence). The CDR3 is made up of 13 amino acids. The ends were cut back, 3 bases at V and 7 bases at J, with 10 bases in the middle. CDR3 nucleotide sequence: TGCAGTGCTAGTAGGGTGGGGAATTCACCCCTCCACTTT. It translates to CSASRVGNSPLHF.

This clonotype turned up a few times. CDR3 residues: CASSPPWGRNIQYF. The CDR3 DNA reads as TGTGCCAGCAGCCCACCCTGGGGCAGAAACATTCAGTACTTC. The chain carries TRBV11-2 and TRBJ2-4; D is perhaps TRBD1 (5 bases). The germline V and J ends were trimmed by 5 bases and 6 bases, with 14 bases remaining between them. CDR1 is SGHAT, CDR2 FQNNGV, per germline. The CDR3 runs 14 residues. Combining the CDR3 with reference TRBV11-2 and TRBJ2-4 gives the whole variable domain EAGVAQSPRYKIIEKRQSVAFWCNPISGHATLYWYQQILGQGPKLLIQFQNNGVVDDSQLPKDRFSAERLKGVDSTLKIQPAKLEDSAVYLCASSPPWGRNIQYFGAGTRLSVL.

This clonotype was observed at least ten times. The chain couples TRBV24-1 to TRBJ2-7; no clear D gene. Germline V gene sequence: CDR1 KGHDR, CDR2 SFDVKD. CDR3 size: 13 residues. Trimming took off 3 bases at V and 2 bases at J, with 7 bases between the two ends. This CDR3 is CATSDTDTYEQYF. CDR3 nucleotide sequence: TGTGCCACCAGTGATACTGACACCTACGAGCAGTACTTC.

There are a few counts of this clonotype. The chain carries TRBV28 and TRBJ2-7; D uncertain. The CDR3 consists of 13 residues. Germline values: CDR1 MDHEN, CDR2 SYDVKM. V shed 6 bases and J shed 6 bases, with 15 bases lying between them. The CDR3 region is CASSLKGQVEQYF. CDR3 nucleotides: TGTGCCAGCAGCTTAAAAGGCCAGGTCGAGCAGTACTTC. The entire variable domain, with the rest obtained from reference TRBV28 and TRBJ2-7, is as follows: DVKVTQSSRYLVKRTGEKVFLECVQDMDHENMFWYRQDPGLGLRLIYFSYDVKMKEKGDIPEGYSVSREKKERFSLILESASTNQTSMYLCASSLKGQVEQYFGPGTRLTVT.

This clonotype was picked up a small number of times. The chain combines TRBV4-1 with TRBJ2-7; 9 nucleotides align to TRBD1. CDR3 length: 15 residues. Germline values: CDR1 MGHRA, CDR2 YSYEKL. The J segment lost 0 bases and the V segment lost 3 bases, leaving 3 bases of the junction unmatched. This CDR3 reads CASSQPGQGSYEQYF. Here the CDR3 DNA reads TGCGCCAGCAGCCAGCCGGGACAGGGCTCCTACGAGCAGTACTTC.

Ten or more counts support this clonotype. The chain is built from TRBV20-1 and TRBJ2-5; a possible D gene is TRBD1 (6 bases). The CDR3 is 14 residues long. V was trimmed by 3 bases and J by 7 bases, leaving 18 bases between them. CDR1 and CDR2 (germline): DFQATT, SNEGSKA (reference sequence). CDR3 in amino acids: CSASPQGWGVTQYF. The CDR3 region has the DNA TGCAGTGCTAGTCCCCAGGGGTGGGGAGTGACCCAGTACTTC.

As regards this clonotype: No conserved phenylalanine or tryptophan ends this CDR3, so it is likely a read error. J is TRBJ1-1 and V is TRBV7-8; D is unclear. The CDR3 is 14 residues long. Germline assignment: CDR1 SGHVS and CDR2 FQNEAQ. Trimming pared 3 bases from V and 0 bases from J, leaving 8 bases between. The CDR3 DNA sequence: TGTGCCAGCAGCTTCCAAGCCATGAACACTGAAGCTTTCCTT. It yields the protein CASSFQAMNTEAFL.

This clonotype occurred a few times. The chain combines TRBV2 with TRBJ2-7; D remains ambiguous. The length of the CDR3 is 12 residues. The germline CDR1 and CDR2 sequences are SNHLY and FYNNEI. Trimming removed 6 bases from V and 1 base from J, with 7 bases in between. CDR3: CASRVESYEQYF. The CDR3 bases are TGTGCCAGCAGGGTTGAATCCTACGAGCAGTACTTC.

This clonotype showed up many times. This chain links TRBV5-6 with TRBJ1-1; weak D call: TRBD1 (5 bases). From germline, CDR1 is SGHDT and CDR2 YYEEEE. CDR3 length: 13 residues. V was pared by 1 base and J by 4 bases, with 8 bases between. CDR3 coding DNA: TGTGCCAGCAGCTTGTGGGGCAGCACTGAAGCTTTCTTT. It encodes CASSLWGSTEAFF.

Details on this clonotype: A single base separates this from a much larger clone, so it may be a read error. This chain links TRBV6-5 with TRBJ2-5; 10 bases are shared with TRBD1. The ends lost 2 bases at V and 5 bases at J; junction bases unmatched: 8. The CDR3 extends over 16 amino acids. In germline, CDR1 is MNHEY, CDR2 SVGAGI. CDR3 nucleotide sequence: TGTGCCAGCAGTTACCCCGGGACAGGGGTCGGTGAGACCCAGTACTTC. Protein: CASSYPGTGVGETQYF.

This clonotype was counted only a few times. The rearrangement joins TRBV7-9 to TRBJ2-5; 8 positions match TRBD2. Germline CDR1 reads SEHNR; CDR2 reads FQNEAQ (reference sequence). V trimming: 5 bases; J trimming: 5 bases; junction bases outside the gene matches: 19. This CDR3 contains 18 residues. The chain's CDR3 is CASSPPVGLAGPRETQYF. CDR3 DNA: TGTGCCAGCAGCCCACCCGTGGGGCTAGCGGGCCCCCGGGAGACCCAGTACTTC.

At least ten counts were recorded for this clonotype. The genes are TRBV12-3 or TRBV12-4 and TRBJ1-2; D is uncertain. V was trimmed by 4 bases and J by 5 bases, leaving 5 bases between them. The CDR3 totals 11 residues. For the CDR3, the DNA is TGTGCCAGCAGTTGGGCGTATGGCTACACCTTC. It translates to CASSWAYGYTF.

The rearrangement joins TRBV19 to TRBJ1-2; 7 bases align to TRBD1. With V trimmed by 8 bases and J by 0 bases, 6 bases remained unmatched. The length of the CDR3 is 14 residues. Germline V gene lookup returns CDR1 LNHDA and CDR2 SQIVND (reference sequence). CDR3 coding DNA: TGTGCCAGTGCCCGAGACAGGGCTAACTATGGCTACACCTTC. Residues: CASARDRANYGYTF. Using reference TRBV19 and TRBJ1-2 for the parts outside the CDR3, the full variable domain is DGGITQSPKYLFRKEGQNVTLSCEQNLNHDAMYWYRQDPGQGLRLIYYSQIVNDFQKGDIAEGYSVSREKKESFPLTVTSAQKNPTAFYLCASARDRANYGYTFGSGTRLTVV.

This clonotype was counted many times. This sequence joins TRBV20-1 and TRBJ1-2; TRBD1 is a possible D gene (6 bases). V gave up 3 bases and J gave up 11 bases, with 10 bases separating them. This CDR3 has 10 amino acids. Germline lookup yields CDR1 DFQATT and CDR2 SNEGSKA (reference sequence). In DNA form, the CDR3 reads TGCAGTGCTAGCCAGGGGAAATACACCTTC. This gives the protein CSASQGKYTF.

This clonotype was counted a few times. The chain combines TRBV10-3 with TRBJ1-2, with TRBD1 matching 7 bases. The CDR3 is 15 residues long. V lost 2 bases, J lost 2 bases, and 5 bases stayed unmatched. Germline V gene sequence: CDR1 ENHRY, CDR2 SYGVKD. The CDR3 coding sequence is TGTGCCATCAGTGAGGGGGCAGGGGGAAACTATGGCTACACCTTC. Its protein is CAISEGAGGNYGYTF.

This clonotype was counted a few times. The chain combines TRBV18 with TRBJ2-6; D gene ambiguous. The CDR3 contains 14 residues. V was cut by 3 bases and J by 0 bases, with 3 bases left in between. Germline values: CDR1 KGHSH, CDR2 LQKENI. The CDR3 loop reads CASSPVSGANVLTF. In DNA, the CDR3 is TGTGCCAGCTCACCGGTCTCTGGGGCCAACGTCCTGACTTTC.